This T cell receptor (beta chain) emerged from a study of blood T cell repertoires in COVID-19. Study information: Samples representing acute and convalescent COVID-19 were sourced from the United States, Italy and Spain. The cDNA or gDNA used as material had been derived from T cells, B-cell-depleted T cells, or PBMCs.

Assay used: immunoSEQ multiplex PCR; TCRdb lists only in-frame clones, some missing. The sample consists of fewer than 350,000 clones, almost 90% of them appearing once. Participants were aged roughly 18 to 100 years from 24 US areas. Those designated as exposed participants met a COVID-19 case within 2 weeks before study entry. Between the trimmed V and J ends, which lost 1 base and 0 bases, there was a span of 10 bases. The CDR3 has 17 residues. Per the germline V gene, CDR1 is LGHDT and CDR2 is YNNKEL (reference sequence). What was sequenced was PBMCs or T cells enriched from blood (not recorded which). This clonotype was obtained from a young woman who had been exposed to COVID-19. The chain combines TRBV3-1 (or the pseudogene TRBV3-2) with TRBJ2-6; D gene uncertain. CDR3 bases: TGTGCCAGCAGCCAAGTCTTACAGAGCTCTGGGGCCAACGTCCTGACTTTC. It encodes CASSQVLQSSGANVLTF.